One and the same sample provided the 20 T cell receptor beta chains below, sequenced in a study of cytomegalovirus exposure and HLA in healthy donors. The PCR used 60 Vbeta and 13 Jbeta primers. Clones were sequenced by immunoSEQ multiplex PCR, and TCRdb holds only the in-frame ones, with some missing. The sample has 90,000 to 150,000 clones, over 8.5% seen once; the top ten hold 5% to 6.5%. Sequencing was performed on PBMCs. The origin of the receptors is a middle-aged woman in good health and CMV-seropositive.

This clone has more than one count but fewer than ten. The chain uses TRBV19 and TRBJ2-5; 8 positions match TRBD1. The germline V gene has CDR1 LNHDA and CDR2 SQIVND (reference sequence). Trimming took 6 bases from V and 4 from J; bases not matched to a gene: 7. The CDR3 runs to 14 residues. The CDR3 is CASRPQGAVETQYF. The DNA of the CDR3 is TGTGCCAGTAGACCCCAGGGGGCCGTAGAGACCCAGTACTTC.

The J gene is TRBJ1-1, the V gene TRBV19; TRBD1 aligns across 7 bases. J was trimmed by 3 bases and V by 3 bases; bases with no gene match: 1. The germline CDR1 and CDR2 sequences are LNHDA and SQIVND (reference sequence). This CDR3 contains 13 residues. CDR3 amino acids: CASSMGQYTEAFF. The DNA for the CDR3 is TGTGCCAGTAGTATGGGACAGTACACTGAAGCTTTCTTT.

This clone has a count of ten or more. The V gene is TRBV19, the J gene TRBJ1-1; D gene ambiguous. The CDR3 sequence is 12 residues long. With 7 bases removed from V and 4 bases from J, the gap between germline ends came to 10 bases. Germline V lookup: CDR1 LNHDA, CDR2 SQIVND (reference sequence). The chain's CDR3 is CASTFAGTEAFF. In DNA form, the CDR3 reads TGTGCCAGTACCTTTGCCGGCACTGAAGCTTTCTTT.

This clone was seen a few times. The genes are TRBV7-8 and TRBJ1-5, with 11 bases matching TRBD1. This CDR3 spans 20 amino acids. V dropped 0 bases and J dropped 7; count of bases not matched to a gene: 17. CDR1 is SGHVS and CDR2 is FQNEAQ in the germline V gene. CDR3: CASSLARVFRTGGAGQPQHF. In DNA form, the CDR3 reads TGTGCCAGCAGCTTAGCAAGGGTCTTTAGGACAGGGGGCGCAGGGCAGCCCCAGCATTTT.

The gene calls are TRBV6-4 and TRBJ2-3; the match to TRBD2 covers 7 bases. Germline-derived CDR1 and CDR2 are MRHNA and SNTAGT. V shed 6 bases, J shed 6 bases, and the junction held 9 bases outside the gene matches. CDR3 length: 14 amino acids. CDR3 in amino acids: CASSPREGTDTQYF. The CDR3 DNA sequence: TGTGCCAGCAGCCCTAGGGAGGGTACTGATACGCAGTATTTT.

This clone has a handful of counts. This chain joins TRBV11-3 and TRBJ2-3; D gene unclear. Per the germline V gene, CDR1 is SGHNT and CDR2 is YENEEA. CDR3 length equals 16 residues. Trimming took 4 bases from V and 2 from J, leaving 16 bases between them. CDR3 residues: CASSSDLESPTDTQYF. DNA of the CDR3: TGTGCCAGCAGCTCAGACCTAGAATCCCCCACAGATACGCAGTATTTT.

The chain combines TRBV27 with TRBJ2-3; perhaps TRBD1 as D (6 bases). Germline V lookup: CDR1 MNHEY, CDR2 SMNVEV (reference sequence). The CDR3 spans 13 residues. V dropped 2 bases and J dropped 4 bases, with 7 bases sitting between them. Here the CDR3 DNA reads TGTGCCAGCAGTTTAGGGGGCCCAGATACGCAGTATTTT. It encodes CASSLGGPDTQYF.

CDR3 sequence: CASSLGGYGTLNTGELFF. The CDR3 nucleotides are TGTGCCAGCAGCTTAGGGGGATACGGGACACTGAACACCGGGGAGCTGTTTTTT. This sequence joins TRBV11-2 and TRBJ2-2, with D perhaps TRBD1 (6 bases). From germline, CDR1 is SGHAT and CDR2 FQNNGV. This CDR3 has 18 amino acids. Trimming cost V 1 base and J 1 base, with 16 bases left between them.

This clone was detected a few times. This chain connects TRBV27 to TRBJ2-1; 10 bases fit TRBD1. The CDR3 has 14 residues. Germline trimming cut 8 bases from V and 6 bases from J; bases unmatched to any gene: 7. Germline V gene data show CDR1 as MNHEY and CDR2 as SMNVEV (reference sequence). In DNA, the CDR3 is TGTGCCAGCCGCGGACAGGGGGTCCCCAATGAGCAGTTCTTC. It codes for CASRGQGVPNEQFF.

This clone has more than one count but fewer than ten. The gene calls are TRBV2 and TRBJ1-3; D is ambiguous. Germline CDR1 is SNHLY and CDR2 is FYNNEI. Trimming removed 6 bases at V and 4 bases at J, with 10 bases between. The CDR3 extends over 13 amino acids. CDR3 residues: CASSTERGNTIYF. CDR3 coding DNA: TGTGCCAGCAGCACAGAGCGGGGAAACACCATATATTTT. Full variable domain (rest looked up from reference TRBV2 and TRBJ1-3): EPEVTQTPSHQVTQMGQEVILRCVPISNHLYFYWYRQILGQKVEFLVSFYNNEISEKSEIFDDQFSVERPDGSNFTLKIRSTKLEDSAMYFCASSTERGNTIYFGEGSWLTVV.

Many counts were recorded for this clone. The V call is TRBV7-9, the J call TRBJ1-1; unclear D gene. Germline CDR1 reads SEHNR; CDR2 reads FQNEAQ (reference sequence). V gave up 5 bases and J gave up 1 base, with 17 bases separating them. This CDR3 contains 16 residues. CDR3 in DNA: TGTGCCAGCAGCCCGGGGATCGGGAATACGAACACTGAAGCTTTCTTT. This translates into CASSPGIGNTNTEAFF.

This clone was recorded a few times. This sequence joins TRBV5-1 and TRBJ2-3, with TRBD2 matching over 9 bases. With V trimmed by 0 bases and J by 6 bases, 11 bases remained unmatched. The CDR3 is 17 amino acids. Germline V gene data show CDR1 as SGHRS and CDR2 as YFSETQ. CDR3 nucleotides: TGCGCCAGCAGCTTGGTAGTCCCTAGCGGGGAAGTGGATACGCAGTATTTT. This encodes CASSLVVPSGEVDTQYF.

This chain joins TRBV7-9 and TRBJ2-4; 10 nucleotides align to TRBD1. The V segment lost 8 bases and the J segment 0 bases; nucleotides outside the gene matches: 10. The CDR3 has 17 amino acids. Germline V gene sequence: CDR1 SEHNR, CDR2 FQNEAQ (reference sequence). The CDR3 region is CASGGQGVEPAKNIQYF. CDR3 nucleotides: TGTGCCAGCGGCGGACAGGGGGTAGAACCAGCCAAAAACATTCAGTACTTC.

This clone was detected a few times. The chain has TRBV18 and TRBJ1-1; the D gene is possibly TRBD1 (6 bases). CDR1 is KGHSH, CDR2 LQKENI, per germline. Between the trimmed V and J ends, which lost 6 bases and 4 bases, there was a span of 12 bases. CDR3 length equals 13 residues. The CDR3 DNA follows: TGTGCCAGCTCCGGGCCCAGGGGCACTGAAGCTTTCTTT. Protein: CASSGPRGTEAFF. The full variable domain, in which reference TRBV18 and TRBJ1-1 provide the parts outside the CDR3, is NAGVMQNPRHLVRRRGQEARLRCSPMKGHSHVYWYRQLPEEGLKFMVYLQKENIIDESGMPKERFSAEFPKEGPSILRIQQVVRGDSAAYFCASSGPRGTEAFFGQGTRLTVV.

The V gene is TRBV5-1, the J gene TRBJ1-2; 7 bases align to TRBD1. With 6 bases clipped from V and 6 bases from J, the junction kept 8 bases outside the gene matches. In germline, CDR1 is SGHRS, CDR2 YFSETQ. This CDR3 comprises 13 residues. CDR3 bases: TGCGCCAGCACCTTATATGGACAGGATGGCTACACCTTC. Its translation: CASTLYGQDGYTF.

In its sample, this clone was seen a few times. The chain has TRBV29-1 and TRBJ1-1; no reliable D call. This CDR3 spans 10 amino acids. V was clipped by 2 bases and J by 10 bases, with 8 bases between them. Germline values: CDR1 SQVTM, CDR2 ANQGSEA. The CDR3 loop reads CSVENGRAFF. CDR3 nucleotides: TGCAGCGTTGAAAACGGGAGAGCTTTCTTT. The full variable domain, rest sourced from reference TRBV29-1 and TRBJ1-1, is SAVISQKPSRDICQRGTSLTIQCQVDSQVTMMFWYRQQPGQSLTLIATANQGSEATYESGFVIDKFPISRPNLTFSTLTVSNMSPEDSSIYLCSVENGRAFFGQGTRLTVV.

This clone was seen more than once but under ten times. The gene calls are TRBV5-1 and TRBJ2-7, with 7 bases identical to TRBD1. Germline values: CDR1 SGHRS, CDR2 YFSETQ. The CDR3 totals 14 residues. J was trimmed by 6 bases and V by 4 bases; bases with no gene match: 10. DNA for the CDR3: TGCGCCAGCAGCGACCGACAGGGTATAAGCGAGCAGTACTTC. Translation: CASSDRQGISEQYF.

The rearrangement links TRBV7-2 to TRBJ2-5; tentatively, D is TRBD2 (6 bases). CDR3 size: 16 residues. Germline V lookup: CDR1 SGHTA, CDR2 FQGNSA. The V end was cut by 2 bases, the J end by 1 base, with 14 bases between. The CDR3 DNA sequence: TGTGCCAGCAGCTTAAACGGCGGGGCCCTCCAAGAGACCCAGTACTTC. Its protein product is CASSLNGGALQETQYF. Filled out from reference TRBV7-2 and TRBJ2-5, the complete variable domain reads GAGVSQSPSNKVTEKGKDVELRCDPISGHTALYWYRQSLGQGLEFLIYFQGNSAPDKSGLPSDRFSAERTGGSVSTLTIQRTQQEDSAVYLCASSLNGGALQETQYFGPGTRLLVL.

The rearrangement uses TRBV18 and TRBJ1-2; 7 bases are a match to TRBD1. Per germline, CDR1 KGHSH and CDR2 LQKENI. CDR3 length: 15 amino acids. The trim removed 3 bases at V and 8 bases at J, leaving 12 bases unmatched. The CDR3 protein is CASSPTKTGLEGYTF. CDR3 DNA: TGTGCCAGCTCACCCACTAAGACAGGGTTAGAGGGCTACACCTTC.

The rearrangement joins TRBV30 to TRBJ2-3; D might be TRBD2 (6 bases). Germline CDR1 GTSNPN, CDR2 SVGIG (reference sequence). V gave up 2 bases and J gave up 4 bases, with 13 bases separating them. The CDR3 consists of 14 residues. In DNA, the CDR3 is TGTGCCTGGAGTACGGAGGGGCGCGCAGATACGCAGTATTTT. This codes for CAWSTEGRADTQYF. The whole variable domain, remainder taken from reference TRBV30 and TRBJ2-3, is SQTIHQWPATLVQPVGSPLSLECTVEGTSNPNLYWYRQAAGRGLQLLFYSVGIGQISSEVPQNLSASRPQDRQFILSSKKLLLSDSGFYLCAWSTEGRADTQYFGPGTRLTVL.